Sequencing of this T cell receptor (beta chain) was carried out in a study of T cells after yellow fever vaccination. At the level of the study: Preparing low-cell-number fractions relied on SMART-Seq v4 Ultra Low Input. Study-wide points: Though weaker, the secondary response peaked faster, on day 5 versus 15. Post-booster reappearance was seen for most primary-vaccination clones (around 97% CD4, around 90% CD8).

The TCR cDNA carried a universal primer site and UMIs from 5'RACE template switching. TCRdb used MiXCR to reprocess the 5' RACE reads, holding one entry per CDR3 protein. In the table there are some 320,000 distinct CDR3 sequences, approximately 4% of which are singletons. The germline V gene encodes CDR1 SGHVS and CDR2 FNYEAQ. Germline trimming cut 5 bases from V and 4 bases from J; bases unmatched to any gene: 11. The CDR3 runs 17 residues. Details on this clonotype: Its antigen is undetermined.

The V and J genes are TRBV7-6 and TRBJ2-5; 12 bases agree with TRBD2. The sample was PBMCs, taken 15 days after the yellow fever booster vaccination. This receptor was obtained from a man aged 18 to 30 who received the YFV17D yellow fever vaccine. The CDR3 sequence is CASSLTPSGGARETQYF. The CDR3 coding sequence is TGTGCCAGCAGCCTAACGCCTAGCGGGGGGGCCCGAGAGACCCAGTACTTC. Looking up the rest from reference TRBV7-6 and TRBJ2-5 gives the full variable domain: GAGVSQSPRYKVTKRGQDVALRCDPISGHVSLYWYRQALGQGPEFLTYFNYEAQQDKSGLPNDRFSAERPEGSISTLTIQRTEQRDSAMYRCASSLTPSGGARETQYFGPGTRLLVL.